The following is a TCR beta chain sequence with its context. Its antigen remains unknown. The method was immunoSEQ multiplex PCR; TCRdb's version includes in-frame clones alone and lacks a portion of them. The sample has around 64,000 clones, 83% seen once. These data are taken from a study of T cell responses to AZD1222 COVID-19 vaccine. The study's findings and limits: Repertoire samples came only from after the peak T cell response. Following two doses of AZD1222, Spike-specific TCR breadth and depth rose.

Some second doses came at about 4 weeks and others at about 12 weeks; these were pooled. With 5 bases removed from V and 5 bases from J, the gap between germline ends came to 12 bases. The germline V gene has CDR1 SQVTM and CDR2 ANQGSEA. This CDR3 region has 12 residues. This rearrangement joins TRBV29-1 to TRBJ2-5; D not resolved. The sequence derives from an adult who received the AZD1222 COVID-19 vaccine. The sequencing used peripheral blood, collected 28 days after the second AZD1222 dose. The CDR3 DNA reads as TGCAGCGTTCCGCGGACCACGGAGACCCAGTACTTC. Protein: CSVPRTTETQYF.